One sample yielded the 25 T cell receptor beta chains listed below, sequenced in a study of blood T cells in healthy people across ages (dated by TCRdb to the mid-2010s). The method behind the library was 5' RACE. TCRdb records Illumina HiSeq 2500 as the sequencer. A second PCR of 7 to 11 cycles was run with a J-beta primer mix and a sample-barcoded 5' primer. In-frame beta chains were kept once TCRdb had trimmed the public reads at Q25 with fastp and called clones with MiXCR. Every CDR3 protein is listed once, alongside the most common genes and DNA of its rows. In this sample the table shows around 750,000 distinct CDR3 sequences, roughly 50% of which occur a single time. Clones ranked in the top ten supply approximately 40% of the sample. The sequencing input was blood. These receptors originate from an elderly man in good health.

The rearrangement links TRBV7-2 to TRBJ2-5, with D tentatively TRBD1 (5 bases). V was cut by 4 bases and J by 7 bases, with 13 bases left in between. The germline V gene encodes CDR1 SGHTA and CDR2 FQGNSA. The CDR3 spans 13 residues. The CDR3 is CASSSGMIGTQYF. The DNA for the CDR3 is TGTGCCAGCAGCTCAGGGATGATCGGGACCCAGTACTTC.

The J gene is TRBJ2-1, the V gene TRBV5-1, with TRBD1 matching 7 bases. J lost 8 bases, V lost 3 bases, and 11 bases had no gene match. The CDR3 covers 15 residues. CDR1 is SGHRS and CDR2 is YFSETQ in the germline V gene. CDR3: CASSSGTATRDEQFF. The CDR3 DNA reads TGCGCCAGCAGCTCCGGGACAGCCACCAGGGATGAGCAGTTCTTC.

The chain joins TRBV12-3 or TRBV12-4 to TRBJ2-4; D may correspond to TRBD1 or TRBD2 (5 bases each). Trimming removed 5 bases from V and 1 base from J, with 12 bases in between. The CDR3 runs to 15 residues. DNA for the CDR3: TGTGCCAGCAGTCCCTACGAGGGGGCCAAAAACATTCAGTACTTC. Protein product: CASSPYEGAKNIQYF.

This clonotype has a handful of counts. The chain is built from TRBV29-1 and TRBJ2-7, with D maybe TRBD2 (6 bases). In germline, CDR1 is SQVTM, CDR2 ANQGSEA. The CDR3 spans 11 residues. With 6 bases removed from V and 3 bases from J, the gap between germline ends came to 9 bases. The CDR3 DNA reads TGCAGCGTCCGGAGGGGCTACGAGCAGTACTTC. Amino acids: CSVRRGYEQYF.

On this clonotype itself: A much larger clone differs from this one at a single base, so this may be a read error. The rearrangement joins TRBV6-6 to TRBJ2-7, with a tentative D call TRBD1 (6 bases). Germline CDR1 reads MNHNY; CDR2 reads SVGAGI (reference sequence). V was clipped by 2 bases and J by 3 bases, with 11 bases between them. The CDR3 contains 14 residues. CDR3 coding DNA: TGTGCCAGCAGTTACGTGGCAGGGGTCTACGAGCAGTACTTC. It encodes CASSYVAGVYEQYF.

This CDR3 is CASSPGQGASYGYTF. The CDR3 DNA reads TGTGCCAGCTCACCTGGGCAGGGGGCATCGTATGGCTACACCTTC. This chain connects TRBV18 to TRBJ1-2; the match to TRBD1 covers 8 bases. Trimming took 3 bases from V and 5 from J; bases not matched to a gene: 8. Per germline, CDR1 KGHSH and CDR2 LQKENI. The CDR3 extends over 15 amino acids.

J is TRBJ1-2 and V is TRBV11-2; no clear D. Germline values: CDR1 SGHAT, CDR2 FQNNGV. The CDR3 is 17 amino acids. Trimming took 4 bases from V and 8 from J, leaving 26 bases between them. The CDR3 loop reads CASSYHGKGQTFSGYTF. The CDR3 DNA reads TGTGCCAGCAGCTACCATGGGAAAGGCCAGACCTTCTCCGGCTACACCTTC.

This clonotype was seen only once. V and J are TRBV18 and TRBJ2-1, with D perhaps matching TRBD1 (6 bases). In germline, CDR1 is KGHSH, CDR2 LQKENI. Trimming removed 3 bases at V and 13 bases at J, with 16 bases between. CDR3 length equals 13 residues. The CDR3 bases are TGTGCCAGCTCACCGGCTCAGGGGATATCCCAGTTCTTC. This sequence encodes CASSPAQGISQFF.

The chain couples TRBV15 to TRBJ1-5, with 7 bases matching TRBD1. The germline gives CDR1 LNHNV, CDR2 YYDKDF (reference sequence). The CDR3 totals 15 residues. After removal of 2 bases from V and 3 bases from J, the junction contained 4 bases not matched to a gene. DNA of the CDR3: TGTGCCACCAGCAGATTCAAGGGGGCCAATCAGCCCCAGCATTTT. Translated: CATSRFKGANQPQHF. Variable domain in full (rest from reference TRBV15 and TRBJ1-5): DAMVIQNPRYQVTQFGKPVTLSCSQTLNHNVMYWYQQKSSQAPKLLFHYYDKDFNNEADTPDNFQSRRPNTSFCFLDIRSPGLGDTAMYLCATSRFKGANQPQHFGDGTRLSIL.

The gene calls are TRBV12-3 or TRBV12-4 and TRBJ2-7, with D possibly matching TRBD2 (5 bases). The CDR3 spans 17 residues. V lost 5 bases and J lost 2, with 22 bases in between. The CDR3 DNA is TGTGCCAGCAGTGCAAAAGGGTTTTCGCGGGTGACCTACGAGCAGTACTTC. The encoded protein is CASSAKGFSRVTYEQYF.

This rearrangement joins TRBV5-1 to TRBJ2-1; D is uncertain. The assigned J gene may be wrong: the sequence end matches TRBJ2-7 better. Germline assignment: CDR1 SGHRS and CDR2 YFSETQ. CDR3 length: 14 residues. The DNA for the CDR3 is TGCGCCAGCAGACAAAAGATCGCATTGGGTGAGCAGTACTTC. Amino acid sequence: CASRQKIALGEQYF.

The chain combines TRBV5-1 with TRBJ2-5, with a weak D call TRBD2 (6 bases). Germline V gene lookup returns CDR1 SGHRS and CDR2 YFSETQ. The CDR3 is 15 residues long. V lost 6 bases and J lost 1, with 16 bases in between. The CDR3 nucleotides are TGCGCCAGCACCCCACCTGGGGGGTTCCAAGAGACCCAGTACTTC. Its translation: CASTPPGGFQETQYF.

A few counts support this clonotype. The chain combines TRBV5-4 with TRBJ2-3; a weak D match, TRBD1 (6 bases). Germline-derived CDR1 and CDR2 are SGHNT and YYREEE (reference sequence). There are 15 residues in the CDR3. Trimming removed 1 base from V and 3 bases from J, with 12 bases in between. The CDR3: CASSLQDRLTDTQYF. Here the CDR3 DNA reads TGTGCCAGCAGCTTGCAAGACAGGCTTACAGATACGCAGTATTTT. Combining the CDR3 with reference TRBV5-4 and TRBJ2-3 gives the whole variable domain ETGVTQSPTHLIKTRGQQVTLRCSSQSGHNTVSWYQQALGQGPQFIFQYYREEENGRGNFPPRFSGLQFPNYSSELNVNALELDDSALYLCASSLQDRLTDTQYFGPGTRLTVL.

This sequence joins TRBV14 and TRBJ1-2; 8 nucleotides line up with TRBD1. The germline V gene encodes CDR1 SGHDN and CDR2 FVKESK. The CDR3 runs 16 residues. Trimming took 0 bases from V and 8 from J; bases not matched to a gene: 11. CDR3 sequence reads: CASSQEAVYRGTGYTF. The CDR3 DNA sequence: TGTGCCAGCAGCCAAGAGGCGGTATACAGGGGGACGGGCTACACCTTC.

This clonotype was counted between two and nine times. This chain connects TRBV24-1 to TRBJ2-5; D call uncertain. Trimming removed 5 bases at V and 4 bases at J, with 4 bases between. CDR3 length: 11 residues. The germline V gene has CDR1 KGHDR and CDR2 SFDVKD. CDR3 protein: CATSVLETQYF. DNA for the CDR3: TGTGCCACCAGTGTCCTAGAGACCCAGTACTTC.

This rearrangement joins TRBV12-5 to TRBJ2-1, with 13 bases lining up with TRBD2. The CDR3 has 15 amino acids. V was pared by 3 bases and J by 9 bases, with 5 bases of the junction left unmatched. Per the germline V gene, CDR1 is LGHNT and CDR2 is FRNRAP. The CDR3 coding sequence is TGTGCTAGTGGTTTAGGACTAGCGGGAGCGGGTGAGCAGTTCTTC. Its protein product is CASGLGLAGAGEQFF.

The rearrangement joins TRBV2 to TRBJ2-3, with D perhaps given as TRBD1 or TRBD2 (6 bases each). From germline, CDR1 is SNHLY and CDR2 FYNNEI. The CDR3 is made up of 16 amino acids. Between the trimmed V and J ends, which lost 2 bases and 14 bases, there was a span of 26 bases. The CDR3 DNA sequence: TGTGCCAGCAGTGAACTCGAGGGGGGTGAGCACAGATACGCGTATTTT. It codes for CASSELEGGEHRYAYF.

This clonotype was found a few times. This chain uses TRBV5-1 with TRBJ1-4; no definite D call. The germline V and J ends were trimmed by 0 bases and 5 bases, with 8 bases remaining between them. The CDR3 is 14 amino acids. CDR1 is SGHRS, CDR2 YFSETQ, per germline. The CDR3 is CASSLAGGNEKLFF. CDR3 sequence (DNA): TGCGCCAGCAGCTTGGCCGGCGGGAATGAAAAACTGTTTTTT.

The genes are TRBV6-1 and TRBJ1-6, with unresolved D. V gave up 7 bases and J gave up 13 bases, with 17 bases separating them. In germline, CDR1 is MNHNS, CDR2 SASEGT. This CDR3 has 13 amino acids. The CDR3 region is CASNSNPIGPLHF. The CDR3 region has the DNA TGTGCCAGCAACTCTAACCCTATAGGCCCCCTCCACTTT.

The table lists this clonotype with a few counts. The rearrangement uses TRBV20-1 and TRBJ2-7; possibly TRBD1 for D (6 bases). The CDR3 extends over 15 amino acids. V lost 0 bases to trimming and J lost 2 bases, with 14 bases between them. Germline V gene data show CDR1 as DFQATT and CDR2 as SNEGSKA (reference sequence). The CDR3 sequence: CSARDGTRGPYEQYF. In DNA, the CDR3 is TGCAGTGCTAGAGATGGGACACGGGGTCCCTACGAGCAGTACTTC.

This chain uses TRBV5-1 with TRBJ2-7; D is tentatively TRBD1 or TRBD2 (5 bases each). This CDR3 comprises 14 residues. V was cut by 4 bases and J by 5 bases, with 16 bases left in between. CDR1 is SGHRS and CDR2 is YFSETQ in the germline V gene. DNA for the CDR3: TGCGCCAGCAGCGCATCCCCGGGGCCCGACGAGCAGTACTTC. Translation: CASSASPGPDEQYF.

The chain is built from TRBV7-8 and TRBJ2-7; 11 bases agree with TRBD2. The trim removed 8 bases at V and 4 bases at J, leaving 10 bases unmatched. This CDR3 is built from 15 residues. CDR1 is SGHVS, CDR2 FQNEAQ, per germline. The CDR3 coding sequence is TGTGCCAGCTTTCCGGGACTAGCGGATATATACGAGCAGTACTTC. Amino acids: CASFPGLADIYEQYF.

This clonotype has only a few counts. The chain carries TRBV7-2 and TRBJ1-2; no firm D call. The CDR3 length is 12 residues. The V gene lost 0 bases and the J gene lost 8 bases, with 7 bases spanning the gap. In germline, CDR1 is SGHTA, CDR2 FQGNSA. The CDR3: CASSLAGPGYTF. The CDR3 DNA reads TGTGCCAGCAGCTTAGCTGGACCCGGCTACACCTTC. Full variable domain (missing parts from reference TRBV7-2 and TRBJ1-2): GAGVSQSPSNKVTEKGKDVELRCDPISGHTALYWYRQSLGQGLEFLIYFQGNSAPDKSGLPSDRFSAERTGGSVSTLTIQRTQQEDSAVYLCASSLAGPGYTFGSGTRLTVV.

This clonotype was seen a handful of times. The chain carries TRBV11-2 and TRBJ2-7; 7 bases line up with TRBD2. The CDR3 runs 14 residues. The J segment lost 6 bases and the V segment lost 5 bases, leaving 10 bases of the junction unmatched. CDR1 is SGHAT, CDR2 FQNNGV, per germline. The CDR3 bases are TGTGCCAGCAGCCCCCGGGTGGCGGGAGTCGAGCAGTACTTC. Its translation is CASSPRVAGVEQYF.

The chain carries TRBV3-1 and TRBJ2-3, with 7 bases matching TRBD1. The V and J ends lost 2 bases and 14 bases, in that order; junction bases with no gene match: 13. Germline loops: CDR1 LGHDT, CDR2 YNNKEL (reference sequence). This CDR3 is built from 14 residues. CDR3 coding DNA: TGTGCCAGCAGCCAACGGGTAGGGGACAGATACGCGTATTTT. Protein: CASSQRVGDRYAYF.